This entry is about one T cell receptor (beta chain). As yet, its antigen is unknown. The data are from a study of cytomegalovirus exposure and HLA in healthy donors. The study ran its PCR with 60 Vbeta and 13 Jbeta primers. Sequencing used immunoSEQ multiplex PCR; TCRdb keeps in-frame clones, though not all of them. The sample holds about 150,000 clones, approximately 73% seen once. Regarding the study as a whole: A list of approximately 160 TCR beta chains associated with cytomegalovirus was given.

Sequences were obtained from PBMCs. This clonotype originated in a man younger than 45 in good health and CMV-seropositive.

DNA for the CDR3: TGCGCCAGCAGCCAAGTAGCCACGACTAGCGGGAGTGTGTTAGGTGAGCAGTTCTTC. Protein sequence: CASSQVATTSGSVLGEQFF. V usage is TRBV4-1 and J usage is TRBJ2-1; 12 bases fit TRBD2. The length of the CDR3 is 19 residues. The germline V gene encodes CDR1 MGHRA and CDR2 YSYEKL. V lost 1 base to trimming and J lost 9 bases; unmatched junction nucleotides: 16.